This T cell receptor (beta chain) was captured in a study of neurological immune-mediated disorders. Note on this clonotype: Its antigen is unidentified.

The cDNA was synthesized by 5'RACE incorporating 10-nucleotide random UMIs. MiXCR, run by TCRdb on the 5' RACE reads, gives a single entry per CDR3 protein. This repertoire shows about 50,000 distinct CDR3 sequences, 3% to 3.5% found once; its top ten account for approximately 6.3%. Germline loops: CDR1 SEHNR, CDR2 FQNEAQ (reference sequence). V was cut by 3 bases and J by 6 bases, with 9 bases left in between. The CDR3 spans 12 residues. Study results and caveats: The level of TCR clonal expansion was highest in patients with HTLV-1-associated myelopathy and lowest in multiple sclerosis, where it fell below the level seen in healthy controls.

Sequenced input: PBMCs. This clonotype was sampled from a man aged 35-49 years with multiple sclerosis. The V gene is TRBV7-9, the J gene TRBJ2-7, with D hard to call. CDR3 sequence (DNA): TGTGCCAGCAGCTTGGACCCAGTCGAGCAGTACTTC. It codes for CASSLDPVEQYF.